A selection of T cell receptor beta chains follows, all from one sample in a study of blood T cell repertoires in COVID-19. Sequencing used immunoSEQ multiplex PCR; TCRdb keeps in-frame clones, though not all of them. The data contain some 260,000 clones, approximately 82% of them seen just once; the ten biggest clones take up 3.1%. Sequenced input: peripheral blood. The source of these receptors is a woman aged 18-29 years with acute or convalescent COVID-19. The CDR3 runs from the conserved cysteine through the conserved F or W. A D gene is named only where the DNA matches it firmly.

j_call d_call v_call cdr3_aa
TRBJ1-1 - TRBV18 CASSPRQDTEAFF
TRBJ2-1 TRBD1 TRBV6-4 CASSERDRAEQFF
TRBJ2-1 TRBD1 TRBV4-3 CASSHWTGLDEQFF
TRBJ2-7 TRBD2 TRBV6-1 CASSDYSGREAYEQYF
TRBJ2-7 - TRBV3-1/TRBV3-2 CASSQGGTPDYEQYF
TRBJ2-3 - TRBV30 CAWSRAGNTDTQYF
TRBJ1-1 - TRBV2 CASSGVRAINTEAFF
TRBJ2-3 TRBD2 TRBV4-1 CASSPPLAGSTDTQYF
TRBJ2-7 TRBD1 TRBV6-5 CASRTGWKQYF
TRBJ1-2 TRBD1 TRBV5-1 CASSWGQLSGYTF
TRBJ1-3 TRBD1 TRBV5-1 CASSLLFGTDGNTIYF
TRBJ1-1 - TRBV7-9 CASSLDRGSGTEAFF
TRBJ2-7 TRBD2 TRBV6-2/TRBV6-3 CASSSSSGRALMSYEQYF
TRBJ2-7 - TRBV3-1/TRBV3-2 CASSGGEQYF
TRBJ1-2 - TRBV3-1/TRBV3-2 CASSQVRGGYTF
TRBJ1-2 - TRBV6-6 CASSTGSNYGYTF
TRBJ2-1 TRBD2 TRBV7-9 CASSLEASGFSYNEQFF
TRBJ2-4 TRBD2 TRBV5-5 CASSFLLAGGLAKNIQYF
TRBJ2-1 - TRBV9 CASSVEGTDYNEQFF
TRBJ1-6 - TRBV11-2 CASSFDGDSPLHF
TRBJ2-3 - TRBV7-2 CASSSPSFRGVTDTQYF
TRBJ2-2 - TRBV6-5 CASSYYVTDTGELFF